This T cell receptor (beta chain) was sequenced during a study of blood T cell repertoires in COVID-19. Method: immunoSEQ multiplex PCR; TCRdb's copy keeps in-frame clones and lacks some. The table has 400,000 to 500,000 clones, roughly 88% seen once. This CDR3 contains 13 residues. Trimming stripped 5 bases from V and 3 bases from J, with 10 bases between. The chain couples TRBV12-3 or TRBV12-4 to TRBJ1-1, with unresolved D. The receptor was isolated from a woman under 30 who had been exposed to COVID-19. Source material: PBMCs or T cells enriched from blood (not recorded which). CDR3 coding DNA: TGTGCCAGCAGTATTACGAGGGACACTGAAGCTTTCTTT. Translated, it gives CASSITRDTEAFF.